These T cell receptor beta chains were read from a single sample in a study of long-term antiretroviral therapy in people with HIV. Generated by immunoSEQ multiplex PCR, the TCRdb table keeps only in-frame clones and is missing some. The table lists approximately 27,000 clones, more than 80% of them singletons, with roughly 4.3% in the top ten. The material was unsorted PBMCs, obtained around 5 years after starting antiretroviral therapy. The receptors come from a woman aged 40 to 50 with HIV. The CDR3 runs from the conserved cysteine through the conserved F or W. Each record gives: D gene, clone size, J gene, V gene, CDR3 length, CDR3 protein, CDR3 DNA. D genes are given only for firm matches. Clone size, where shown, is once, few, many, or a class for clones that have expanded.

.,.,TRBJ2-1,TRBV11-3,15,CASSLGGRTMDEQFF,TGTGCCAGCAGCTTAGGCGGCCGGACTATGGATGAGCAGTTCTTC
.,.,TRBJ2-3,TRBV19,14,CASSIRQNGDTQYF,TGTGCCAGTAGTATAAGGCAGAACGGAGATACGCAGTATTTT
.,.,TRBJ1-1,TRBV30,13,CAWNLAENTEAFF,TGTGCCTGGAATTTGGCAGAGAACACTGAAGCTTTCTTT
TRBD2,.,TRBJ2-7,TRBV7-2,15,CASSSIAGGDYEQYF,TGTGCCAGCAGCTCAATAGCGGGAGGGGACTACGAGCAGTACTTC
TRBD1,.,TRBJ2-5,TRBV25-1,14,CASRSTGGRETQYF,TGTGCCAGCAGGAGCACAGGGGGAAGGGAGACCCAGTACTTC
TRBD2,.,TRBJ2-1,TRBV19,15,CASSPSGSSYNEQFF,TGTGCCAGTAGTCCTAGCGGGAGTTCCTACAATGAGCAGTTCTTC
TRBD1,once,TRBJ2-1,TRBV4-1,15,CASSDRDRIYNEQFF,TGCGCCAGCAGTGACCGGGACAGGATCTACAATGAGCAGTTCTTC
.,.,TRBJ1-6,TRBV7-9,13,CASSLEANSPLHF,TGTGCCAGCAGCTTAGAGGCCAACTCACCCCTCCACTTT
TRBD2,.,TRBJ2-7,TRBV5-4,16,CASSPEVGTSSYEQYF,TGTGCCAGCAGCCCTGAGGTGGGGACTAGCTCCTACGAGCAGTACTTC
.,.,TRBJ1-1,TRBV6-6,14,CASRDVDMNTEAFF,TGTGCCAGCCGGGACGTCGACATGAACACTGAAGCTTTCTTT
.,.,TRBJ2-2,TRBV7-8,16,CASSLVGDILTGELFF,TGTGCCAGCAGCTTAGTAGGGGACATCCTCACCGGGGAGCTGTTTTTT
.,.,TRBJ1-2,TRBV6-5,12,CASSSSGNGYTF,.
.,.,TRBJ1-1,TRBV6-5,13,CASSLTGNTEAFF,TGTGCCAGCAGCCTGACGGGGAACACTGAAGCTTTCTTT
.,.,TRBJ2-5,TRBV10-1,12,CASSNLRETQYF,TGCGCCAGCAGTAACCTCCGGGAGACCCAGTACTTC
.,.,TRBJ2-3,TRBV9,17,CASSALSGRVSTDTQYF,TGTGCCAGCAGCGCCCTCTCCGGCAGGGTGAGCACAGATACGCAGTATTTT
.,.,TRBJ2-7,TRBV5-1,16,CASSLGLNSPTYEQYF,TGCGCCAGCAGCTTGGGTTTAAACTCGCCTACCTACGAGCAGTACTTC
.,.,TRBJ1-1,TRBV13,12,CASSLTYTEAFF,TGTGCCAGCAGCTTAACATACACTGAAGCTTTCTTT
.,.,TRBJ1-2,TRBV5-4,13,CASSFEGVTGYTF,TGTGCCAGCAGCTTTGAGGGGGTAACGGGCTACACCTTC
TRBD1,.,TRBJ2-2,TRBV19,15,CASSIQGQGIGELFF,TGTGCCAGTAGTATTCAGGGACAGGGGATCGGGGAGCTGTTTTTT
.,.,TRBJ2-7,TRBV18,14,CASSPLGTNYEQYF,TGTGCCAGCTCACCCCTCGGGACAAACTACGAGCAGTACTTC
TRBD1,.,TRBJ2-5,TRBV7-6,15,CASSSGTGISETQYF,TGTGCCAGCAGCTCCGGGACAGGGATTTCCGAGACCCAGTACTTC
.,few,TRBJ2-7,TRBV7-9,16,CASSLGGERRGTEQYF,TGTGCCAGCAGCTTAGGGGGCGAGCGGAGGGGGACCGAGCAGTACTTC
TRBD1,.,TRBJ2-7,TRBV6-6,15,CASSYTGQGTYEQYF,TGTGCCAGCAGTTACACAGGACAGGGGACCTACGAGCAGTACTTC
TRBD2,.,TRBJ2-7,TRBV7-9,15,CASSLGNGGVYEQYF,TGTGCCAGCAGCTTAGGAAATGGGGGGGTATACGAGCAGTACTTC
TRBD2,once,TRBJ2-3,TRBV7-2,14,CASSLAGGVDTQYF,TGTGCCAGCAGCTTAGCGGGGGGGGTAGATACGCAGTATTTT
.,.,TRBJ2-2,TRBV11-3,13,CASSLGLTGELFF,TGTGCCAGCAGCTTGGGGTTAACCGGGGAGCTGTTTTTT
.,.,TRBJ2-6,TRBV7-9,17,CASSQRREPSGANVLTF,TGTGCCAGCAGCCAGCGGCGGGAACCCTCTGGGGCCAACGTCCTGACTTTC
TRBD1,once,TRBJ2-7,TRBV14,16,CASSHRGGTGDYEQYF,TGTGCCAGCAGCCACCGGGGGGGGACAGGGGACTACGAGCAGTACTTC